Below are 27 T cell receptor beta chains sequenced from a single sample in a study of blood T cell repertoires in COVID-19. Assay: immunoSEQ multiplex PCR; the TCRdb copy retains only in-frame clones and omits some. The repertoire holds about 210,000 clones, with roughly 86% as singletons. The sample was peripheral blood. These receptors were collected from a woman between 50 and 59 years old with active or convalescent COVID-19.

The chain is built from TRBV18 and TRBJ1-1; 8 bases are shared with TRBD1. Trimming removed 3 bases from V and 8 bases from J; junction bases left unmatched: 11. Germline V CDR1 and CDR2: KGHSH, LQKENI. This CDR3 is built from 15 residues. The CDR3 DNA reads as TGTGCCAGCTCACCTGGGTCAGGGGGCGTCCAGGAAGCTTTCTTT. The encoded protein is CASSPGSGGVQEAFF.

The chain uses TRBV6-2 or TRBV6-3 and TRBJ1-2; 10 positions match TRBD1. There are 16 residues in the CDR3. Trimming at V came to 5 bases and at J to 7 bases, leaving 13 bases not matched to a gene. The germline V gene encodes CDR1 MNHEY and CDR2 SVGEGT. CDR3 sequence (DNA): TGTGCCAGCAGTCGACAGGGGGCCTGGCTGGAAGGTGGCTACACCTTC. It encodes CASSRQGAWLEGGYTF.

The CDR3 spells CSVPMTGGTDTQYF. The CDR3 nucleotides read TGCAGCGTTCCGATGACAGGGGGCACAGATACGCAGTATTTT. The rearrangement uses TRBV29-1 and TRBJ2-3; TRBD1 aligns across 8 bases. V was pared by 5 bases and J by 1 base, with 5 bases of the junction left unmatched. The CDR3 spans 14 residues. Germline assignment: CDR1 SQVTM and CDR2 ANQGSEA.

The V and J genes are TRBV5-1 and TRBJ1-5, with D maybe TRBD1 (6 bases). V was pared by 2 bases and J by 7 bases, with 16 bases between. The germline V gene encodes CDR1 SGHRS and CDR2 YFSETQ. The CDR3 runs 15 residues. The CDR3 DNA is TGCGCCAGCAGCTTACTTCCAGGGGTCCGACAGCCCCAGCATTTT. It is translated as CASSLLPGVRQPQHF. The full variable domain, its missing parts supplied by reference TRBV5-1 and TRBJ1-5, is KAGVTQTPRYLIKTRGQQVTLSCSPISGHRSVSWYQQTPGQGLQFLFEYFSETQRNKGNFPGRFSGRQFSNSRSEMNVSTLELGDSALYLCASSLLPGVRQPQHFGDGTRLSIL.

The rearrangement uses TRBV24-1 and TRBJ2-6; D gene unclear. The CDR3 is 16 residues long. Germline-derived CDR1 and CDR2 are KGHDR and SFDVKD. V lost 3 bases to trimming and J lost 0 bases, with 8 bases between them. The CDR3 reads CATSDGGFSGANVLTF. CDR3 sequence (DNA): TGTGCCACCAGTGATGGCGGATTCTCTGGGGCCAACGTCCTGACTTTC.

The chain couples TRBV3-1 (or the pseudogene TRBV3-2) to TRBJ2-7; D is possibly TRBD1 (6 bases). CDR1 and CDR2 from the germline V gene are LGHDT and YNNKEL (reference sequence). The CDR3 runs 12 residues. Trimming stripped 4 bases from V and 6 bases from J, with 10 bases between. The CDR3 region is CASSLQGREQYV. The CDR3 DNA reads TGTGCCAGCAGCCTACAGGGACGCGAGCAGTACGTC.

The CDR3 protein is CASSRGQNEKLFF. In nucleotides, the CDR3 is TGTGCCAGCAGTAGAGGACAGAATGAAAAACTGTTTTTT. The gene calls are TRBV2 and TRBJ1-4, with TRBD1 as a possible D gene (6 bases). Germline V gene lookup returns CDR1 SNHLY and CDR2 FYNNEI. Trimming removed 5 bases from V and 5 bases from J, with 9 bases in between. The length of the CDR3 is 13 residues.

V gene TRBV6-5 combines with J gene TRBJ1-1; D perhaps matches TRBD1 (5 bases). Trimming removed 11 bases at V and 7 bases at J, with 14 bases between. This CDR3 region has 11 residues. CDR1 is MNHEY, CDR2 SVGAGI, per germline. In nucleotides, the CDR3 is TGTGCCTGTCAGGGCGTGAGTGAAGCTTTCTTT. As protein: CACQGVSEAFF.

The J gene is TRBJ1-4, the V gene TRBV5-1; D might be TRBD1 (5 bases). V was cut by 7 bases and J by 7 bases, with 14 bases left in between. The CDR3 is made up of 13 amino acids. CDR1 SGHRS and CDR2 YFSETQ come from the germline V gene. In DNA form, the CDR3 reads TGCGCCAGCGCGGGGCAGGGCCTTGAAAAACTGTTTTTT. Translation: CASAGQGLEKLFF.

The chain couples TRBV7-3 to TRBJ1-1; D possibly corresponds to TRBD1 (5 bases). The germline V and J ends were trimmed by 0 bases and 4 bases, with 9 bases remaining between them. The germline V gene has CDR1 SGHTA and CDR2 FQGTGA. The length of the CDR3 is 14 residues. The CDR3 is CASSLTRGGTEAFF. The DNA for the CDR3 is TGTGCCAGCAGCTTAACTCGGGGGGGCACTGAAGCTTTCTTT.

The V and J genes are TRBV24-1 and TRBJ1-2; 10 nucleotides line up with TRBD1. This CDR3 comprises 15 residues. Trimming took 4 bases from V and 4 from J; bases not matched to a gene: 5. Germline assignment: CDR1 KGHDR and CDR2 SFDVKD. The CDR3 loop is CATSDPGQGLYGYTF. The CDR3 DNA is TGTGCCACCAGTGACCCGGGACAGGGGCTCTATGGCTACACCTTC.

Comments on this clone: Other DNA sequences in the same sample also yield this CDR3. The V gene is TRBV11-3, the J gene TRBJ2-3; 8 bases are shared with TRBD2. The CDR3 runs to 14 residues. With V trimmed by 6 bases and J by 1 base, 3 bases remained unmatched. Germline V gene data show CDR1 as SGHNT and CDR2 as YENEEA. The CDR3 region is CASSPTSGTDTQYF. CDR3 nucleotides: TGTGCCAGCAGTCCGACTAGCGGCACAGATACGCAGTATTTT.

The CDR3 DNA sequence: TGTGCCAGTACCCAAGACCAGGAGGGGAAAGGCTACACCTTC. Its protein is CASTQDQEGKGYTF. The rearrangement links TRBV19 to TRBJ1-2, with TRBD1 as a possible D gene (5 bases). V lost 7 bases and J lost 8, with 20 bases in between. CDR3 length: 14 residues. Germline loops: CDR1 LNHDA, CDR2 SQIVND (reference sequence).

The chain has TRBV27 and TRBJ2-5; TRBD2 matches at 13 bases. Germline CDR1 MNHEY, CDR2 SMNVEV (reference sequence). This CDR3 is built from 17 residues. The V and J ends lost 1 base and 5 bases, in that order; junction bases with no gene match: 7. CDR3 sequence reads: CASSLFPGLAGLETQYF. The CDR3 coding sequence is TGTGCCAGCAGTTTATTTCCGGGACTAGCGGGGTTGGAGACCCAGTACTTC.

The CDR3 region has the DNA TGTGCCAGCAGGGAAGGACTGCGTGGCTACACCTTC. Amino acids: CASREGLRGYTF. The J gene is TRBJ1-2, the V gene TRBV28, with unresolved D. CDR3 length: 12 residues. Germline CDR1 MDHEN, CDR2 SYDVKM. V was cut by 6 bases and J by 7 bases, with 12 bases left in between.

This clone came up once. V usage is TRBV2 and J usage is TRBJ1-6; a possible D gene is TRBD1 (6 bases). Germline V gene sequence: CDR1 SNHLY, CDR2 FYNNEI. The CDR3 spans 17 residues. Trimming removed 4 bases from V and 7 bases from J, with 20 bases in between. CDR3 in DNA: TGTGCCAGCAGTGTTGTCTCTGAAGGGCAGGGGAATTCACCCCTCCACTTT. As protein: CASSVVSEGQGNSPLHF.

The V gene is TRBV6-2 or TRBV6-3, the J gene TRBJ2-1, with TRBD2 identical over 16 bases. Germline assignment: CDR1 MNHEY and CDR2 SVGEGT. CDR3 length: 18 residues. V shed 6 bases, J shed 7 bases, and the junction held 12 bases outside the gene matches. This CDR3 reads CASSPGTSGRAGLNEQFF. CDR3 bases: TGTGCCAGCAGCCCCGGGACTAGCGGGAGGGCCGGGTTGAATGAGCAGTTCTTC.

The V call is TRBV7-9, the J call TRBJ2-1, with 10 bases that match TRBD1. The CDR3 extends over 13 amino acids. In germline, CDR1 is SEHNR, CDR2 FQNEAQ (reference sequence). The V and J ends lost 1 base and 12 bases, in that order; junction bases with no gene match: 3. The CDR3 nucleotides are TGTGCCAGCAGCTTAGTGACAGGGGGCCGGCAGTTCTTC. Protein product: CASSLVTGGRQFF.

V and J are TRBV6-1 and TRBJ2-1, with 9 bases that match TRBD2. Trimming at V came to 2 bases and at J to 8 bases, leaving 10 bases not matched to a gene. CDR1 and CDR2 from the germline V gene are MNHNS and SASEGT. The CDR3 is 16 residues long. CDR3 DNA: TGTGCCAGCAGTGAAAGTCTCAGCGGGAGGTGGGATGAGCAGTTCTTC. Protein: CASSESLSGRWDEQFF.

The V and J genes are TRBV10-3 and TRBJ2-5, with a weak D call TRBD2 (6 bases). The germline V gene has CDR1 ENHRY and CDR2 SYGVKD. The CDR3 has 14 residues. V was clipped by 7 bases and J by 5 bases, with 17 bases between them. The CDR3 DNA follows: TGTGCCATCACCCAAGGAGGGGCAAGGGAGACCCAGTACTTC. Translating it yields CAITQGGARETQYF.

V is TRBV6-5 and J is TRBJ1-2; TRBD1 matches at 8 bases. V lost 5 bases and J lost 8; bases outside the gene matches: 7. The CDR3 is 13 residues long. Germline V CDR1 and CDR2: MNHEY, SVGAGI. CDR3 protein: CASSPQGASGYTF. As DNA, the CDR3 is TGTGCCAGCAGTCCCCAGGGGGCGTCGGGCTACACCTTC.

Here the CDR3 DNA reads TGTGCCAGTAGTCAGCAGGTGGGAGTGGGAGAGACCCAGTACTTC. This encodes CASSQQVGVGETQYF. This chain links TRBV19 with TRBJ2-5; tentative D call: TRBD2 (5 bases). Germline CDR1 reads LNHDA; CDR2 reads SQIVND (reference sequence). Trimming stripped 5 bases from V and 4 bases from J, with 17 bases between. This CDR3 region has 15 residues.

The CDR3 nucleotides are TGTGCCACCCAACGGTCTGGGGCCAACGTCCTGACTTTC. This translates into CATQRSGANVLTF. The J gene is TRBJ2-6, the V gene TRBV2; D uncertain. The V gene lost 10 bases and the J gene lost 1 base, with 8 bases spanning the gap. Per the germline V gene, CDR1 is SNHLY and CDR2 is FYNNEI. This CDR3 comprises 13 residues.

The gene calls are TRBV5-5 and TRBJ1-5; TRBD1 is a possible D gene (5 bases). Germline lookup yields CDR1 SGHKS and CDR2 YYEKEE (reference sequence). V was trimmed by 1 base and J by 7 bases, leaving 15 bases between them. This CDR3 has 15 amino acids. The CDR3 coding sequence is TGTGCCAGCAGCTTGTATGGGGGGGTTGGGCAGCCCCAGCATTTT. Amino acid sequence: CASSLYGGVGQPQHF.

The V gene is TRBV5-1, the J gene TRBJ2-1, with 8 bases matching TRBD2. The J segment lost 12 bases and the V segment lost 2 bases, leaving 13 bases of the junction unmatched. The CDR3 is 15 amino acids. From germline, CDR1 is SGHRS and CDR2 YFSETQ. CDR3 sequence (DNA): TGCGCCAGCAGCTTAGCGGGGGTCCCTGCCCAGTGGCAGTTCTTC. It specifies CASSLAGVPAQWQFF.

The chain is built from TRBV14 and TRBJ1-1; no firm D call. The CDR3 is made up of 13 amino acids. The V end was cut by 4 bases, the J end by 5 bases, with 11 bases between. Germline CDR1 reads SGHDN; CDR2 reads FVKESK. The CDR3 coding sequence is TGTGCCAGCAGCCTAACCGGGATAACTGAAGCTTTCTTT. Protein product: CASSLTGITEAFF.

With respect to this clone: Sequence at one end of the junction differs from germline and may be a read error. The CDR3 sequence: CASSLGQQADF. CDR3 bases: TGTGCCAGCAGCTTAGGACAGCAGGCGGACTTC. This chain links TRBV7-9 with TRBJ1-2; TRBD1 is a possible D gene (5 bases). There are 11 residues in the CDR3. Germline V gene sequence: CDR1 SEHNR, CDR2 FQNEAQ (reference sequence).